This T cell receptor beta chain originates from a study of beta chain features in type 1 diabetes. The study reverse transcribed the entire isolated RNA, so it sequenced expressed TCRB transcripts. The assay was immunoSEQ multiplex PCR, and TCRdb's table has in-frame clones only and misses some. The data show roughly 12,000 clones, about half seen once. By way of CD45RO/CCR7/CD25/CD127/CD95/CD27, the CD4+ regulatory, stem cell-like memory, central memory and naive cells were sorted. Specimen: stem cell memory CD4+ T cells from blood. The TCR comes from a man aged 18 to 30 in good health.

CDR3 sequence: CASSASSTSGETQYF. As DNA, the CDR3 is TGTGCCAGCAGCGCAAGCTCTACTAGCGGAGAGACCCAGTACTTC. V and J are TRBV11-2 and TRBJ2-5; 8 bases match TRBD2. The J segment lost 4 bases and the V segment lost 5 bases, leaving 9 bases of the junction unmatched. The CDR3 loop spans 15 amino acids. Per germline, CDR1 SGHAT and CDR2 FQNNGV.